The clone carrying this T cell receptor beta chain has ten or more counts. Its specificity is unknown. This entry comes from a study of T cells in Graves' hyperthyroidism and ophthalmopathy. The source material, RNA transcripts, was used to amplify TCR beta CDR3 regions. First-round RT-PCR targeting the TCR CDR3 was performed with the HTBI primer set. TCRdb analysed the multiplex PCR reads with MiXCR anew, one entry per CDR3 protein. Of 550,000 to 700,000 distinct CDR3 sequences in the sample, about 43% were seen once. Study-wide findings and caveats: Blood shared most expanded thyroid clonotypes above 0.001. For ophthalmopathy, model prediction preceded onset by a median about 6 months.

The ends were cut back, 5 bases at V and 8 bases at J, with 21 bases in the middle. The CDR3 consists of 15 residues. V is TRBV12-3 or TRBV12-4 and J is TRBJ1-2; D not resolved. The origin of this receptor is an adult woman with Graves' disease, either hyperthyroidism or ophthalmopathy (not recorded which). The sample comprised peripheral blood or thyroid tissue (not recorded which). In DNA form, the CDR3 reads TGTGCCAGCAGTCCACACCTCAACAAGAACAAGGGCTACACCTTC. Translated: CASSPHLNKNKGYTF.